Presented here are 25 T cell receptor beta chains from one specimen sequenced in a study of Graves' ophthalmopathy and Graves' hyperthyroidism. As the template, RNA transcripts were used to amplify TCR beta CDR3 regions. Investigators did first-round RT-PCR with HTBI primers, then second-round multiplex PCR. From the multiplex PCR reads, TCRdb called clonotypes with MiXCR, one entry per CDR3 protein. The sample carries 200,000 to 250,000 distinct CDR3 sequences, under 25% recorded once. Sequenced input: peripheral blood. These receptor sequences come from a woman in her forties or fifties with Graves' ophthalmopathy.

The table lists this clonotype with many counts. The rearrangement uses TRBV7-3 and TRBJ2-7; D is tentatively TRBD1 or TRBD2 (6 bases each). The CDR3 sequence is 14 residues long. CDR1 and CDR2 (germline): SGHTA, FQGTGA. The germline V and J ends were trimmed by 1 base and 6 bases, with 13 bases remaining between them. The CDR3 here is CASSLIGGGTEQYF. The CDR3 nucleotides read TGTGCCAGCAGCTTAATCGGAGGGGGAACCGAGCAGTACTTC.

This clonotype has a count of ten or more. One end of the junction does not line up with germline, which may come from a read error. The chain is built from TRBV20-1 and TRBJ2-7; the D gene is possibly TRBD2 (5 bases). The CDR3 runs 14 residues. Germline loops: CDR1 DFQATT, CDR2 SNEGSKA (reference sequence). CDR3 in DNA: TGCGGTGCTAGCCATACCCCTAACTACTACGAGCAGTACTTC. Translating it yields CGASHTPNYYEQYF.

This clonotype was observed at least ten times. The rearrangement links TRBV20-1 to TRBJ1-6; D call uncertain. The ends were cut back, 3 bases at V and 10 bases at J, with 13 bases in the middle. The CDR3 length is 13 residues. Germline V gene sequence: CDR1 DFQATT, CDR2 SNEGSKA (reference sequence). In DNA form, the CDR3 reads TGCAGTGCTAGCCCGGAGCCGGGGTCACCCCTCCACTTT. It codes for CSASPEPGSPLHF.

This clonotype showed up just a few times. It may be a read error: a sequence one base away is much more abundant. The conserved phenylalanine or tryptophan normally closing the CDR3 is absent here, so this likely arose from a read error. The chain employs TRBV28 and TRBJ1-5; D remains unclear. From germline, CDR1 is MDHEN and CDR2 SYDVKM. The CDR3 has 14 residues. Trimming removed 3 bases at V and 3 bases at J, with 9 bases between. CDR3 protein: CASSFSQFNQPQHL. CDR3 DNA: TGTGCCAGCAGTTTTTCACAGTTCAATCAGCCCCAGCATCTT.

This clonotype was detected ten times or more. This rearrangement joins TRBV12-3 or TRBV12-4 to TRBJ2-7; no reliable D call. This CDR3 has 11 amino acids. Trimming left V 6 bases short and J 4 bases short, with 7 bases between. The CDR3 DNA reads TGTGCCAGCAGAAGGAAATACGAGCAGTACTTC. Translating gives CASRRKYEQYF.

In its sample, this clonotype was seen many times. J is TRBJ1-1 and V is TRBV6-5, with D possibly being TRBD1 (6 bases). Germline V gene lookup returns CDR1 MNHEY and CDR2 SVGAGI. This CDR3 region has 15 residues. The V end lost 0 bases, the J end lost 5 bases, and 13 bases lay between the germline ends. The CDR3 region is CASSYSGGKGTEAFF. The CDR3 region has the DNA TGTGCCAGCAGTTACTCAGGGGGAAAGGGGACTGAAGCTTTCTTT.

In its sample, this clonotype was seen many times. The genes are TRBV4-1 and TRBJ1-1; the D gene is possibly TRBD1 (5 bases). V lost 3 bases, J lost 6 bases, and 17 bases lay in between. The germline V gene has CDR1 MGHRA and CDR2 YSYEKL. CDR3 size: 15 residues. CDR3 region: CASSQGQGRFAEAFF. DNA of the CDR3: TGCGCCAGCAGCCAGGGTCAGGGACGTTTCGCTGAAGCTTTCTTT.

Many counts were recorded for this clonotype. V and J are TRBV19 and TRBJ2-7, with D perhaps assigned TRBD1 or TRBD2 (6 bases each). In germline, CDR1 is LNHDA, CDR2 SQIVND (reference sequence). This CDR3 is built from 13 residues. Between the trimmed V and J ends, which lost 8 bases and 2 bases, there was a span of 13 bases. The CDR3 here is CASRAGEAYEQYF. The DNA of the CDR3 is TGTGCCAGTCGGGCAGGGGAGGCCTACGAGCAGTACTTC. The whole variable domain, filled in from reference TRBV19 and TRBJ2-7, reads DGGITQSPKYLFRKEGQNVTLSCEQNLNHDAMYWYRQDPGQGLRLIYYSQIVNDFQKGDIAEGYSVSREKKESFPLTVTSAQKNPTAFYLCASRAGEAYEQYFGPGTRLTVT.

This clonotype was detected many times. This chain connects TRBV20-1 to TRBJ2-7; D is perhaps TRBD1 (7 bases). Germline CDR1 is DFQATT and CDR2 is SNEGSKA (reference sequence). This CDR3 region has 14 residues. The ends were cut back, 3 bases at V and 6 bases at J, with 18 bases in the middle. CDR3 DNA: TGCAGTGCTAGGCGGACAGGAGGGCCGGGCGAGCAGTACTTC. Encoded protein: CSARRTGGPGEQYF.

This clonotype was recorded at least ten times. V gene TRBV29-1 combines with J gene TRBJ2-7; D remains ambiguous. V gave up 5 bases and J gave up 0 bases, with 11 bases separating them. The CDR3 is 13 residues long. Germline V gives CDR1 SQVTM, CDR2 ANQGSEA. CDR3 DNA sequence: TGCAGCGTTTTAGCAGGAAGCTCCTACGAGCAGTACTTC. It translates to CSVLAGSSYEQYF.

This clonotype was seen at least ten times. The gene calls are TRBV7-9 and TRBJ2-5, with D possibly TRBD1 on 6 matching bases. Per germline, CDR1 SEHNR and CDR2 FQNEAQ (reference sequence). This CDR3 region has 14 residues. Trimming took 6 bases from V and 4 from J, leaving 15 bases between them. CDR3 DNA: TGTGCCAGCAGACCCATCGGCAGGGGAGAGACCCAGTACTTC. Amino acids: CASRPIGRGETQYF.

CDR3 loop: CSARGWPPSQETQYF. DNA for the CDR3: TGCAGTGCTAGGGGATGGCCCCCCAGCCAAGAGACCCAGTACTTC. The rearrangement links TRBV20-1 to TRBJ2-5; D is unclear. V was shortened by 3 bases and J by 1 base, with 15 bases between the two germline ends. Germline V gives CDR1 DFQATT, CDR2 SNEGSKA (reference sequence). The CDR3 runs to 15 residues.

This clonotype was found many times. CDR3 sequence (DNA): TGTGCCAGCAGTTTCGGGGGAAGTGGCAATCAGCCCCAGCATTTT. This gives the protein CASSFGGSGNQPQHF. The chain carries TRBV28 and TRBJ1-5; tentative D call: TRBD1 (5 bases). Trimming left V 3 bases short and J 2 bases short, with 11 bases between. Germline assignment: CDR1 MDHEN and CDR2 SYDVKM. CDR3 length equals 15 residues.

In the case of this clonotype: An end of the junction differs from the germline gene, which may be a read error. The rearrangement uses TRBV3-1 and TRBJ2-7, with TRBD2 matching 8 bases. CDR1 is LGHDT and CDR2 is YNNKEL in the germline V gene (reference sequence). CDR3 size: 18 residues. DNA for the CDR3: TGTGCCAGCAGCCAAGATCCCCCGTTAGCGGGATTCTCCGACGAGCAGTACTTC. Residues: CASSQDPPLAGFSDEQYF.

This clonotype has a count of ten or more. The chain couples TRBV20-1 to TRBJ2-7; unclear D gene. V lost 5 bases, J lost 5 bases, and 13 bases lay in between. Germline values: CDR1 DFQATT, CDR2 SNEGSKA (reference sequence). This CDR3 contains 12 residues. CDR3 residues: CSAWRPSNEQYF. The CDR3 region has the DNA TGCAGTGCTTGGCGGCCGAGCAACGAGCAGTACTTC.

Ten or more counts support this clonotype. The chain carries TRBV12-3 or TRBV12-4 and TRBJ1-1; D may be TRBD1 (5 bases). CDR3 length equals 11 residues. The V end lost 6 bases, the J end lost 7 bases, and 9 bases lay between the germline ends. CDR3 sequence: CASSRRGEAFF. The CDR3 nucleotides are TGTGCCAGCAGCCGGAGGGGTGAAGCTTTCTTT.

This clonotype was detected ten times or more. V and J are TRBV19 and TRBJ1-1, with D possibly TRBD1 on 5 matching bases. Germline CDR1 and CDR2: LNHDA and SQIVND (reference sequence). The CDR3 runs 15 residues. V lost 1 base, J lost 1 base, and 10 bases lay in between. CDR3 nucleotides: TGTGCCAGTAGTATAGGGGCAGGGTCGAACACTGAAGCTTTCTTT. Translating gives CASSIGAGSNTEAFF.

This clonotype was picked up many times. V and J are TRBV2 and TRBJ1-2; no clear D gene. Germline values: CDR1 SNHLY, CDR2 FYNNEI. This CDR3 is built from 15 residues. Trimming removed 3 bases from V and 8 bases from J, with 19 bases in between. The CDR3 region is CASSESVAESSGYTF. The DNA of the CDR3 is TGTGCCAGCAGTGAGAGTGTGGCAGAATCGTCGGGCTACACCTTC.

The V call is TRBV24-1, the J call TRBJ2-5; the match to TRBD2 covers 8 bases. Germline V gene lookup returns CDR1 KGHDR and CDR2 SFDVKD. J gave up 5 bases and V 3 bases, and 4 bases lay outside the gene matches. This CDR3 has 14 residues. CDR3 loop: CATSDSGRVETQYF. The CDR3 DNA sequence: TGTGCCACCAGTGATAGCGGGAGAGTCGAGACCCAGTACTTC.

The V gene is TRBV24-1, the J gene TRBJ1-1, with 7 bases that match TRBD1. This CDR3 is 10 amino acids long. V lost 7 bases to trimming and J lost 11 bases; unmatched junction nucleotides: 3. Germline V gene sequence: CDR1 KGHDR, CDR2 SFDVKD. CDR3 region: CATRQGRAFF. For the CDR3, the DNA is TGTGCCACCAGACAGGGGAGGGCTTTCTTT.

This clonotype was recorded only once. The CDR3 DNA follows: TGTGCCAGCAGTCCCGGTTGGGGGCAGGACAATCAGCCCCAGCATTTT. Its translation is CASSPGWGQDNQPQHF. V gene TRBV6-1 combines with J gene TRBJ1-5, with D perhaps matching TRBD1 (6 bases). The length of the CDR3 is 16 residues. The V and J ends lost 5 bases and 3 bases respectively, with 17 bases between them. Germline V gene data show CDR1 as MNHNS and CDR2 as SASEGT.

This clonotype was seen a handful of times. The chain couples TRBV19 to TRBJ2-7; D might be TRBD1 or TRBD2, each matching 5 bases. The CDR3 consists of 15 residues. The V end was cut by 3 bases, the J end by 1 base, with 13 bases between. In germline, CDR1 is LNHDA, CDR2 SQIVND (reference sequence). CDR3 DNA: TGTGCCAGTAGTATGGATGACAGACTATCCTACGAGCAGTACTTC. Protein sequence: CASSMDDRLSYEQYF.

This clonotype showed up just a few times. V and J are TRBV2 and TRBJ2-7; 11 nucleotides align to TRBD2. V dropped 7 bases and J dropped 2; count of bases not matched to a gene: 10. The germline V gene encodes CDR1 SNHLY and CDR2 FYNNEI. This CDR3 is 16 amino acids long. The CDR3 region is CASKKTGTSGTYEQYF. The DNA for the CDR3 is TGTGCCAGCAAAAAAACCGGGACTAGCGGTACCTACGAGCAGTACTTC.

This clonotype was found many times. This sequence joins TRBV28 and TRBJ1-1; D is unclear. CDR3 length: 14 amino acids. Germline CDR1 and CDR2: MDHEN and SYDVKM. Trimming stripped 5 bases from V and 1 base from J, with 11 bases between. The CDR3 loop reads CASSRRERNTEAFF. CDR3 DNA: TGTGCCAGCAGTCGGAGGGAACGGAACACTGAAGCTTTCTTT.

The chain joins TRBV6-2 or TRBV6-3 to TRBJ2-6; D tentatively reads TRBD1 or TRBD2 (5 bases each). Germline CDR1 MNHEY, CDR2 SVGEGT. The V end lost 6 bases, the J end lost 2 bases, and 11 bases lay between the germline ends. The CDR3 sequence is 15 residues long. The CDR3 sequence is CASRGPGTGANVLTF. The DNA of the CDR3 is TGTGCCAGCAGGGGACCAGGGACTGGGGCCAACGTCCTGACTTTC.